Detailed here is one T cell receptor beta chain. The trim removed 8 bases at V and 1 base at J, leaving 3 bases unmatched. This CDR3 contains 15 residues. This record comes from a study of CD8 T cells in Susac syndrome. Random hexamers were used to reverse transcribe an amount of about 0.5 to 1 ug RNA. Multiplex immunoSEQ PCR targeted 54 Vbeta and 13 Jbeta TCR beta segments. Via MiXCR, TCRdb re-called the immunoSEQ multiplex PCR reads, giving one row per CDR3 protein. The table shows around 190,000 distinct CDR3 sequences, with about 95% occurring only once. TCR beta sequencing covered blood CD8+ and CD4+ T cells. The multiple sclerosis controls consisted of treatment-naive patients with relapsing-remitting disease, either stable or active.

The TCR comes from a human donor with multiple sclerosis. Sequenced material: CD8+ T cells from PBMCs. V and J are TRBV12-3 or TRBV12-4 and TRBJ2-5; 14 bases are shared with TRBD2. CDR3 protein: CASRGLAGGQETQYF. In DNA, the CDR3 is TGTGCCAGCCGAGGACTAGCGGGAGGCCAAGAGACCCAGTACTTC.